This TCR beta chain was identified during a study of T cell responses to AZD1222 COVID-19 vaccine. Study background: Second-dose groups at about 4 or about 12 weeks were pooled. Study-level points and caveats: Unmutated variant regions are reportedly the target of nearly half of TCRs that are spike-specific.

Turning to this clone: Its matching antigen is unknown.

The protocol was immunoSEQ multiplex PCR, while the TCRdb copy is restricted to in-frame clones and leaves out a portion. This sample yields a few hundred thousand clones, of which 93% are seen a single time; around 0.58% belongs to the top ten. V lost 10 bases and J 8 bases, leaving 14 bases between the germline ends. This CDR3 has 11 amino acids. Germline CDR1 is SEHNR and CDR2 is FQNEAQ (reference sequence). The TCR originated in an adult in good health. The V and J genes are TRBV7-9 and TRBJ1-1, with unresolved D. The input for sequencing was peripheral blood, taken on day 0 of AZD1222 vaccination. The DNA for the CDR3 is TGTGCCACCAGGACGGGCACCGAAGCTTTCTTT. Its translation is CATRTGTEAFF.